One and the same sample provided the 28 T cell receptor beta chains below, sequenced in a study of T cell responses to AZD1222 COVID-19 vaccine. Profiled with immunoSEQ multiplex PCR; TCRdb holds only in-frame clones, not every one. Among about 95,000 clones, roughly nine tenths were seen once, and the ten largest hold around 3.5%. The specimen comprised peripheral blood, sampled on day 0 of AZD1222 vaccination. These receptor sequences come from an adult in good health.

This clone came up once. The rearrangement links TRBV15 to TRBJ2-7; a possible D gene is TRBD2 (5 bases). Trimming stripped 0 bases from V and 5 bases from J, with 11 bases between. The CDR3 spans 14 residues. Germline V gene sequence: CDR1 LNHNV, CDR2 YYDKDF (reference sequence). For the CDR3, the DNA is TGTGCCACCAGCAGAGATGGTTGGGGAGACGAGCAGTACTTC. Translated, it gives CATSRDGWGDEQYF.

The chain employs TRBV19 and TRBJ2-2; 9 positions agree with TRBD1. Germline-derived CDR1 and CDR2 are LNHDA and SQIVND (reference sequence). The CDR3 is 17 residues long. The trim removed 5 bases at V and 5 bases at J, leaving 12 bases unmatched. The CDR3 region has the DNA TGTGCCAGTAGTGTATTAGGTGGGACAGGGTGGACCGGGGAGCTGTTTTTT. This codes for CASSVLGGTGWTGELFF.

The chain is built from TRBV6-5 and TRBJ1-5, with no clear D. This CDR3 region has 14 residues. Germline CDR1 reads MNHEY; CDR2 reads SVGAGI. The V and J ends lost 6 bases and 1 base respectively, with 10 bases between them. The CDR3 spells CASSNSLSNQPQHF. The CDR3 DNA reads TGTGCCAGCAGCAACTCCTTAAGCAATCAGCCCCAGCATTTT.

This chain uses TRBV27 with TRBJ1-3; D uncertain. Per germline, CDR1 MNHEY and CDR2 SMNVEV (reference sequence). The CDR3 runs to 13 residues. Trimming stripped 0 bases from V and 0 bases from J, with 0 bases between. Here the CDR3 reads CASSLSSGNTIYF. CDR3 coding DNA: TGTGCCAGCAGTTTATCCTCTGGAAACACCATATATTTT.

This chain links TRBV28 with TRBJ1-1, with D possibly being TRBD1 (6 bases). This CDR3 is built from 18 residues. Germline CDR1 and CDR2: MDHEN and SYDVKM. V dropped 4 bases and J dropped 1 base, with 22 bases sitting between them. CDR3 region: CASSSIQGVGTPNTEAFF. The CDR3 bases are TGTGCCAGCAGTTCCATACAGGGTGTAGGTACCCCGAACACTGAAGCTTTCTTT.

The chain carries TRBV6-6 and TRBJ1-5, with TRBD1 identical over 8 bases. The junction had 14 bases not matched to a gene; V was cut back by 6 bases and J by 7 bases. The CDR3 length is 16 residues. The germline gives CDR1 MNHNY, CDR2 SVGAGI (reference sequence). The CDR3 region is CASSEGQGATIQPQHF. CDR3 nucleotides: TGTGCCAGCAGCGAGGGGCAGGGGGCTACTATACAGCCCCAGCATTTT.

The rearrangement links TRBV7-8 to TRBJ2-7, with 9 nucleotides matching TRBD2. Germline lookup yields CDR1 SGHVS and CDR2 FQNEAQ. The CDR3 runs to 14 residues. Unmatched junction bases numbered 3, after V lost 2 bases and J lost 4 bases. This CDR3 reads CASSLSAGGYEQYF. CDR3 coding DNA: TGTGCCAGCAGCTTATCAGCGGGGGGTTACGAGCAGTACTTC.

V is TRBV10-3 and J is TRBJ1-5, with 9 positions matching TRBD1. The trim removed 11 bases at V and 1 base at J, leaving 15 bases unmatched. The CDR3 has 17 residues. Germline V gives CDR1 ENHRY, CDR2 SYGVKD. The CDR3 reads CASIPGQGKRSNQPQHF. In DNA, the CDR3 is TGTGCCTCCATTCCGGGACAGGGTAAAAGGAGCAATCAGCCCCAGCATTTT.

This clone occurred once. The chain uses TRBV10-2 and TRBJ1-2, with 7 bases lining up with TRBD1. V lost 8 bases to trimming and J lost 3 bases; unmatched junction nucleotides: 6. The V gene's germline CDR1 is WSHSY and CDR2 SAAADI. The CDR3 is made up of 13 amino acids. The CDR3 loop is CASQGGGYYGYTF. CDR3 DNA sequence: TGCGCCAGCCAAGGGGGCGGATACTATGGCTACACCTTC.

V gene TRBV29-1 combines with J gene TRBJ2-3, with 7 bases matching TRBD2. The junction had 7 bases not matched to a gene; V was cut back by 7 bases and J by 3 bases. The germline V gene has CDR1 SQVTM and CDR2 ANQGSEA. The CDR3 is made up of 13 amino acids. The CDR3 DNA sequence: TGCAGCGCCGCCCAACTAGCGACAGATACGCAGTATTTT. Encoded protein: CSAAQLATDTQYF.

The chain carries TRBV28 and TRBJ1-1, with a possible D match to TRBD1 (5 bases). From germline, CDR1 is MDHEN and CDR2 SYDVKM. The CDR3 extends over 14 amino acids. Trimming pared 6 bases from V and 7 bases from J, leaving 18 bases between. The DNA of the CDR3 is TGTGCCAGCAGCCACCCCGGGACCGGGAATGAAGCTTTCTTT. It specifies CASSHPGTGNEAFF. The full variable domain, with the rest looked up from reference TRBV28 and TRBJ1-1, is DVKVTQSSRYLVKRTGEKVFLECVQDMDHENMFWYRQDPGLGLRLIYFSYDVKMKEKGDIPEGYSVSREKKERFSLILESASTNQTSMYLCASSHPGTGNEAFFGQGTRLTVV.

This clone was seen once. The chain recombines TRBV7-2 with TRBJ2-7, with 7 bases lining up with TRBD1. V was clipped by 2 bases and J by 2 bases; unmatched bases: 3. There are 14 residues in the CDR3. From germline, CDR1 is SGHTA and CDR2 FQGNSA. The CDR3 sequence: CASSLRGLTYEQYF. The CDR3 DNA reads TGTGCCAGCAGCTTAAGGGGGCTAACCTACGAGCAGTACTTC.

The chain carries TRBV11-2 and TRBJ2-7; tentatively, D is TRBD2 (7 bases). The CDR3 is 12 amino acids. Germline lookup yields CDR1 SGHAT and CDR2 FQNNGV. Trimming removed 8 bases from V and 6 bases from J, with 14 bases in between. In nucleotides, the CDR3 is TGTGCCAGCGGGGGGGGCCGTCTCGAGCAGTACTTC. It is translated as CASGGGRLEQYF.

This clone was counted only a few times. The V call is TRBV4-2, the J call TRBJ1-5; D uncertain. V shed 0 bases and J shed 9 bases, with 15 bases lying between them. CDR1 is LGHNA, CDR2 YNFKEQ, per germline. This CDR3 spans 15 amino acids. The CDR3 DNA is TGTGCCAGCAGCCAAGATCAGGAAGCACCCGCGCCCCAGCATTTT. Translated, it gives CASSQDQEAPAPQHF.

About this clone itself: Different DNA sequences within this sample yield the same CDR3. The rearrangement uses TRBV29-1 and TRBJ1-2, with a weak D call TRBD1 (5 bases). The V gene lost 0 bases and the J gene lost 5 bases, with 10 bases spanning the gap. The CDR3 is made up of 13 amino acids. Germline loops: CDR1 SQVTM, CDR2 ANQGSEA. The CDR3 region is CSVEDGTSYGYTF. The CDR3, as DNA: TGCAGCGTTGAAGACGGGACTTCTTATGGCTACACCTTC.

The V gene is TRBV15, the J gene TRBJ1-5, with D hard to call. Per the germline V gene, CDR1 is LNHNV and CDR2 is YYDKDF (reference sequence). The CDR3 has 15 amino acids. V was trimmed by 4 bases and J by 0 bases, leaving 10 bases between them. The CDR3 DNA is TGTGCCACCAGCACGCAGCCATATAGCAATCAGCCCCAGCATTTT. It encodes CATSTQPYSNQPQHF.

The genes are TRBV19 and TRBJ1-1, with 7 bases aligning to TRBD1. Trimming cost V 2 bases and J 3 bases; bases outside gene matches: 15. CDR1 is LNHDA, CDR2 SQIVND, per germline (reference sequence). This CDR3 comprises 18 residues. The CDR3 DNA is TGTGCCAGTAGTATACTCCTAGGGGGACAGACCGAGTACACTGAAGCTTTCTTT. This gives the protein CASSILLGGQTEYTEAFF.

The rearrangement links TRBV14 to TRBJ2-1, with a possible D match to TRBD1 (7 bases). Germline CDR1 and CDR2: SGHDN and FVKESK. This CDR3 spans 17 amino acids. The V and J ends lost 0 bases and 13 bases respectively, with 25 bases between them. CDR3 coding DNA: TGTGCCAGCAGCCAAGATTTTGGAGGGGGACAGCCTAATCGACAGTTCTTC. Its translation is CASSQDFGGGQPNRQFF.

This chain links TRBV28 with TRBJ2-1; D unclear. This CDR3 comprises 14 residues. Germline loops: CDR1 MDHEN, CDR2 SYDVKM. Deletions cut 2 bases from V and 3 bases from J, with 8 bases between. CDR3 DNA: TGTGCCAGCAGTTTAGTAGGGAACTACAATGAGCAGTTCTTC. Its protein is CASSLVGNYNEQFF.

The chain carries TRBV19 and TRBJ1-6; D possibly corresponds to TRBD1 (5 bases). The V and J ends lost 6 bases and 9 bases respectively, with 18 bases between them. The CDR3 consists of 15 residues. CDR1 is LNHDA and CDR2 is SQIVND in the germline V gene (reference sequence). CDR3 loop: CASRPVGVVGSPLHF. The CDR3 nucleotides are TGTGCCAGTAGGCCCGTGGGGGTGGTGGGTTCACCCCTCCACTTT.

V and J are TRBV10-3 and TRBJ1-2; D uncertain. CDR1 and CDR2 from the germline V gene are ENHRY and SYGVKD. This CDR3 region has 12 residues. V lost 2 bases to trimming and J lost 7 bases, with 8 bases between them. In DNA form, the CDR3 reads TGTGCCATCAGTGAGACGGATGCTGGCTACACCTTC. Protein: CAISETDAGYTF.

V gene TRBV6-5 combines with J gene TRBJ1-3; D unresolved. The germline CDR1 and CDR2 sequences are MNHEY and SVGAGI. V dropped 0 bases and J dropped 2 bases, with 8 bases sitting between them. The CDR3 length is 15 residues. The CDR3: CASSYSEGTGNTIYF. Written as DNA, the CDR3 is TGTGCCAGCAGTTACTCGGAAGGGACTGGAAACACCATATATTTT.

This chain links TRBV3-1 (or the pseudogene TRBV3-2) with TRBJ1-2; D call uncertain. The germline CDR1 and CDR2 sequences are LGHDT and YNNKEL (reference sequence). The CDR3 sequence is 16 residues long. V lost 0 bases and J 2 bases, leaving 13 bases between the germline ends. The CDR3 reads CASSQEGRPPNYGYTF. CDR3 DNA sequence: TGTGCCAGCAGCCAAGAAGGGCGACCCCCCAACTATGGCTACACCTTC.

The J gene is TRBJ1-2, the V gene TRBV5-1, with D perhaps TRBD1 (5 bases). This CDR3 is 15 amino acids long. Trimming took off 0 bases at V and 8 bases at J, with 17 bases between the two ends. Germline values: CDR1 SGHRS, CDR2 YFSETQ. The CDR3 is CASSLEAGNGWGYTF. CDR3 nucleotide sequence: TGCGCCAGCAGCTTGGAGGCAGGGAATGGTTGGGGCTACACCTTC.

This chain joins TRBV5-1 and TRBJ2-5; 11 bases are shared with TRBD2. Germline lookup yields CDR1 SGHRS and CDR2 YFSETQ. The trim removed 5 bases at V and 4 bases at J, leaving 7 bases unmatched. This CDR3 comprises 15 residues. In DNA, the CDR3 is TGCGCCAGCAGTCCTCTAGCGGGGGGTGGAGAGACCCAGTACTTC. It translates to CASSPLAGGGETQYF. Drawing the rest from reference TRBV5-1 and TRBJ2-5, the complete variable domain is KAGVTQTPRYLIKTRGQQVTLSCSPISGHRSVSWYQQTPGQGLQFLFEYFSETQRNKGNFPGRFSGRQFSNSRSEMNVSTLELGDSALYLCASSPLAGGGETQYFGPGTRLLVL.

This sequence joins TRBV5-1 and TRBJ2-3; TRBD2 matches 8 bases. Trimming took 1 base from V and 4 from J; bases not matched to a gene: 11. Germline lookup yields CDR1 SGHRS and CDR2 YFSETQ. This CDR3 has 17 amino acids. For the CDR3, the DNA is TGCGCCAGCAGCTTGCTCGGGCGGGGGGACGTGGCAGATACGCAGTATTTT. It yields the protein CASSLLGRGDVADTQYF.

V gene TRBV11-2 combines with J gene TRBJ2-3; the D is unclear. The germline gives CDR1 SGHAT, CDR2 FQNNGV. Trimming left V 4 bases short and J 6 bases short, with 11 bases between. CDR3 length: 13 residues. The CDR3 DNA reads as TGTGCCAGCAGCTCTGACGGGCGGGATACGCAGTATTTT. Translated, it gives CASSSDGRDTQYF. Filled out from reference TRBV11-2 and TRBJ2-3, the complete variable domain reads EAGVAQSPRYKIIEKRQSVAFWCNPISGHATLYWYQQILGQGPKLLIQFQNNGVVDDSQLPKDRFSAERLKGVDSTLKIQPAKLEDSAVYLCASSSDGRDTQYFGPGTRLTVL.

This clone was picked up one time. V and J are TRBV7-2 and TRBJ1-4; perhaps TRBD1 as D (6 bases). Trimming removed 4 bases at V and 5 bases at J, with 14 bases between. CDR1 and CDR2 from the germline V gene are SGHTA and FQGNSA. This CDR3 region has 15 residues. This CDR3 is CASSSGQGTNEKLFF. The CDR3 bases are TGTGCCAGCAGCTCAGGCCAGGGGACGAATGAAAAACTGTTTTTT.